Described below is a single T cell receptor beta chain sequence and its context. Antigen: not known. In the PCR, 60 Vbeta and 13 Jbeta primers were used. Sequenced by immunoSEQ multiplex PCR; TCRdb stores in-frame clones only, minus some. The data contain about 69,000 clones, 76% of them seen just once; the ten biggest clones take up around 3%. This sample was included in a study of cytomegalovirus exposure and HLA in healthy donors. Study-wide findings and caveats: The authors listed around 150 TCR beta chains as cytomegalovirus-associated.

CDR1 is LGHNA, CDR2 YNFKEQ, per germline. Unmatched junction bases numbered 11, after V lost 0 bases and J lost 0 bases. The CDR3 consists of 19 residues. The V call is TRBV4-2, the J call TRBJ2-3, with 8 bases fitting TRBD2. This TCR was sampled from a man between 18 and 29 years old in good health and CMV-seronegative. The specimen was PBMCs. This chain's CDR3 is CASSQEETGGSDSTDTQYF. The CDR3, as DNA: TGTGCCAGCAGCCAAGAGGAAACGGGGGGGTCCGATAGCACAGATACGCAGTATTTT.